One T cell receptor (beta chain) is described in this entry. The primer mix had 60 Vbeta and 13 Jbeta primers. Only in-frame clones appear in the TCRdb table, and some are missing; sequencing was by immunoSEQ multiplex PCR. The data hold about 140,000 clones, with around four fifths observed a single time. The CDR3 is 13 amino acids. The V gene end was trimmed by 6 bases and the J gene end by 3 bases; junction bases not matched to a gene: 4. The germline gives CDR1 MNHEY, CDR2 SMNVEV (reference sequence). The sample belongs to a study of cytomegalovirus exposure and HLA in healthy donors. What was sequenced was PBMCs. This TCR was recovered from a man aged 30 to 39 in good health and CMV-seropositive. The J gene is TRBJ2-7, the V gene TRBV27; 8 bases line up with TRBD2. CDR3 sequence reads: CASSPGGGYEQYF. In nucleotides, the CDR3 is TGTGCCAGCAGCCCGGGGGGGGGCTACGAGCAGTACTTC.